Each of the 5 T cell receptor beta chains below was sequenced from the same sample in a study of blood T cell repertoires in COVID-19. Sequenced by immunoSEQ multiplex PCR; TCRdb stores in-frame clones only, minus some. The sample records about 160,000 clones, roughly 84% being singletons. Input material: peripheral blood. These receptors were obtained from a man older than 75 with COVID-19, enrolled during active disease.

The chain carries TRBV2 and TRBJ2-7; 9 bases are a match to TRBD1. Germline V gives CDR1 SNHLY, CDR2 FYNNEI. The ends lost 6 bases at V and 5 bases at J; junction bases unmatched: 2. This CDR3 spans 12 amino acids. The CDR3 DNA is TGTGCCAGCAGAGGGACAGGGAACGAGCAGTACTTC. Its protein is CASRGTGNEQYF.

This clone appeared once. V is TRBV13 and J is TRBJ2-1; 8 nucleotides agree with TRBD2. Germline loops: CDR1 PRHDT, CDR2 FYEKMQ (reference sequence). V trimming: 5 bases; J trimming: 9 bases; junction bases outside the gene matches: 9. The CDR3 has 14 amino acids. CDR3 DNA sequence: TGTGCCAGCAGCACCCCGGGACTAGGGAGTGAGCAGTTCTTC. Translation gives CASSTPGLGSEQFF. The entire variable domain, with the rest obtained from reference TRBV13 and TRBJ2-1, is as follows: AAGVIQSPRHLIKEKRETATLKCYPIPRHDTVYWYQQGPGQDPQFLISFYEKMQSDKGSIPDRFSAQQFSDYHSELNMSSLELGDSALYFCASSTPGLGSEQFFGPGTRLTVL.

The rearrangement uses TRBV2 and TRBJ2-5, with D tentatively TRBD1 (5 bases). Germline V gene lookup returns CDR1 SNHLY and CDR2 FYNNEI. CDR3 length: 15 residues. V shed 5 bases and J shed 4 bases, with 17 bases lying between them. The CDR3 reads CASSLQATSGETQYF. CDR3 coding DNA: TGTGCCAGCAGTCTACAGGCTACCTCGGGAGAGACCCAGTACTTC.

V is TRBV29-1 and J is TRBJ1-1, with 8 bases matching TRBD1. This CDR3 has 15 amino acids. After removal of 5 bases from V and 5 bases from J, the junction contained 13 bases not matched to a gene. The germline CDR1 and CDR2 sequences are SQVTM and ANQGSEA. This CDR3 reads CSVTFLDRGKTEAFF. The CDR3 DNA follows: TGCAGCGTTACCTTTCTAGACAGGGGCAAGACTGAAGCTTTCTTT.

The chain links TRBV2 to TRBJ2-2; TRBD1 matches 8 bases. This CDR3 has 13 amino acids. V lost 8 bases to trimming and J lost 3 bases; unmatched junction nucleotides: 2. Germline lookup yields CDR1 SNHLY and CDR2 FYNNEI. In DNA form, the CDR3 reads TGTGCCAGCGGACAGGGATACACCGGGGAGCTGTTTTTT. Translating it yields CASGQGYTGELFF.